A selection of T cell receptor beta chains follows, all from one sample in a study of identical twins. Via MiXCR, TCRdb re-called the 5' RACE reads, giving one row per CDR3 protein. The sample records 1.5 million to 2 million distinct CDR3 sequences, less than 40% being singletons. The material sequenced was cord blood. Every receptor here comes from a newborn girl in good health. CDR3s include the opening cysteine and the closing phenylalanine or tryptophan. D genes are given only for firm matches. Size tells how often a clone was seen (once, few, many) or the class of an expanded clone, and some rows leave it out.

v_call,d_call,j_call,clone_size,cdr3_aa,cdr3_nt
TRBV4-1,TRBD1,TRBJ1-2,many,CASSVRTGDYGYTF,TGCGCCAGCAGCGTTCGGACAGGGGACTATGGCTACACCTTC
TRBV6-5,NA,TRBJ2-7,NA,CASSYSRGAGSYEQYF,TGTGCCAGCAGTTACTCAAGGGGGGCGGGATCCTACGAGCAGTACTTC
TRBV4-1,NA,TRBJ2-7,few,CASSQDFTNLYEQYF,TGCGCCAGCAGCCAAGACTTCACCAACTTATACGAGCAGTACTTC
TRBV28,TRBD1,TRBJ1-2,NA,CASTRRQGAVTNYGYTF,TGTGCCAGCACACGGCGACAGGGGGCAGTCACTAACTATGGCTACACCTTC
TRBV12-3/TRBV12-4,NA,TRBJ2-7,NA,CASSDLVDGYYEQYF,TGTGCCAGCAGTGACCTCGTAGACGGTTACTACGAGCAGTACTTC
TRBV7-2,TRBD1,TRBJ2-7,NA,CASLPGQGRYEQYF,TGTGCCAGCTTACCGGGACAGGGACGCTACGAGCAGTACTTC
TRBV28,NA,TRBJ2-7,few,CASRAQGQQFYEQYF,TGTGCCAGTCGGGCACAGGGTCAGCAATTCTACGAGCAGTACTTC
TRBV9,TRBD2,TRBJ2-7,NA,CASSVASGWNYEQYF,TGTGCCAGCAGCGTAGCTAGCGGGTGGAACTACGAGCAGTACTTC
TRBV5-5,NA,TRBJ1-2,few,CASSLIPPWRSNYGYTF,TGTGCCAGCAGCTTAATTCCCCCGTGGCGATCGAACTATGGCTACACCTTC
TRBV20-1,TRBD2,TRBJ2-5,NA,CSAKRTSGGASEETQYF,TGCAGTGCGAAGAGGACTAGCGGGGGGGCATCGGAAGAGACCCAGTACTTC
TRBV29-1,TRBD2,TRBJ2-3,NA,CSVPGTNREWGTQYF,TGCAGCGTCCCGGGGACTAACAGAGAGTGGGGTACGCAGTATTTT
TRBV6-5,NA,TRBJ2-5,NA,CASSTGRDGSNEQYF,TGTGCCAGCAGTACGGGTCGGGATGGGTCAAATGAGCAGTACTTC
TRBV27,NA,TRBJ2-7,few,CASRTGRDYEQYF,TGTGCCAGCCGGACAGGGAGGGATTACGAGCAGTACTTC
TRBV4-2,NA,TRBJ1-4,few,CASSQRGRNEKLFF,TGTGCCAGCAGCCAAAGGGGTAGGAATGAAAAACTGTTTTTT
TRBV5-1,TRBD2,TRBJ2-1,NA,CASSPTSLDHNGQFF,TGCGCCAGCAGCCCGACTAGCCTGGACCACAATGGGCAGTTCTTC